This is a list of T cell receptor beta chains from one sample in a study of cytomegalovirus exposure and HLA in healthy donors. Sequencing was performed with immunoSEQ multiplex PCR; in TCRdb, only in-frame clones are kept and a portion is missing. The sample has 130,000 to 150,000 clones, around nine tenths seen once. The source material was PBMCs. All receptors derive from a young woman in good health and CMV-seropositive. Each CDR3 is given with its conserved first and last residue. The D gene is left open where the match is weak. Clone size is given for some rows only: seen once, a few or many times, or a class if the clone is expanded.

TGTGCCATCAGTGAGCTCGGGGGACTAGCGGGAGGTCAAGGGTACGAGCAGTACTTC | CAISELGGLAGGQGYEQYF | - | TRBV10-3 | TRBD2 | TRBJ2-7
TGTGCCAGTAGTACCCCGACAGGGGGTGTGGAAGAGACCCAGTACTTC | CASSTPTGGVEETQYF | - | TRBV19 | TRBD1 | TRBJ2-5
TGCAGCGTGTCACGGACAGGGTTGATCTACGAGCAGTACTTC | CSVSRTGLIYEQYF | - | TRBV29-1 | TRBD1 | TRBJ2-7
TGTGCCAGTAGTATTACAGGGCGGAATTCACCCCTCCACTTT | CASSITGRNSPLHF | - | TRBV19 | - | TRBJ1-6
TGCGCCAGCAGCGGTGGGCAGGGGCAAAACATTCAGTACTTC | CASSGGQGQNIQYF | - | TRBV5-1 | - | TRBJ2-4
TGCAGCGTTGAGGCGGGTCAAGAGACCCAGTACTTC | CSVEAGQETQYF | - | TRBV29-1 | - | TRBJ2-5
TGTGCCAGCAGCGGCCTGGCAGATTACTATAATTCACCCCTCCACTTT | CASSGLADYYNSPLHF | - | TRBV9 | - | TRBJ1-6
TGTGCCAGCATTCAAGGGTTAGCGGGGAACACCGGGGAGCTGTTTTTT | CASIQGLAGNTGELFF | - | TRBV28 | TRBD2 | TRBJ2-2
TGTGCCAGCAGTGAGACCCACAGGGGGCGATCACCCCTCCACTTT | CASSETHRGRSPLHF | - | TRBV6-1 | TRBD1 | TRBJ1-6
TGTGCCAGCAGTTTAACAGAAGCCCAAGAGACCCAGTACTTC | CASSLTEAQETQYF | - | TRBV28 | - | TRBJ2-5
TGTGCCAGCATAGGGGACAACACCTACTACGAGCAGTACTTC | CASIGDNTYYEQYF | once | TRBV25-1 | - | TRBJ2-7
TGTGCCAGCAGCGGCGACTATAATGAGCAGTTCTTC | CASSGDYNEQFF | - | TRBV9 | - | TRBJ2-1
TGTGCCACCAGCACAACTCGCGGAGGTCGAGAGACCCAGTACTTC | CATSTTRGGRETQYF | - | TRBV15 | - | TRBJ2-5
TGTGCCACCAGCAGAGGAAGCAGCAATCAGCCCCAGCATTTT | CATSRGSSNQPQHF | - | TRBV15 | - | TRBJ1-5
TGCGCCAGCAATTATAGCGGGGCCGCGGTTTACGAGCAGTACTTC | CASNYSGAAVYEQYF | - | TRBV10-1 | TRBD2 | TRBJ2-7
TGTGCCAGCAGCCCGGGGACAGGCGGAAAGAACACCGGGGAGCTGTTTTTT | CASSPGTGGKNTGELFF | - | TRBV11-2 | TRBD1 | TRBJ2-2
TGTGCCAGCAGCCCCGGTGGTAGCGGGGGCCAAGAGACCCAGTACTTC | CASSPGGSGGQETQYF | - | TRBV5-4 | TRBD2 | TRBJ2-5
TGTGCCAGCAGCCCAGGTAGTTTTAGCAATCAGCCCCAGCATTTT | CASSPGSFSNQPQHF | - | TRBV11-2 | - | TRBJ1-5
TGTGCCAGCAGCAAAGTGGGGGGAAAGAGGGCTTTCTTT | CASSKVGGKRAFF | - | TRBV21-1 | - | TRBJ1-1
TGTGCCAGCAGCTTGGGAGGTGCGGGGGGGCAAGAGACCCAGTACTTC | CASSLGGAGGQETQYF | - | TRBV7-2 | TRBD2 | TRBJ2-5
TGTGCCAGCAGCCCCATCGACAGGGAGGATGGCTACACCTTC | CASSPIDREDGYTF | - | TRBV25-1 | TRBD1 | TRBJ1-2
TGTGCCAGCAGGGGACAGGGGGCAGCTCAGCCCCAGCATTTT | CASRGQGAAQPQHF | - | TRBV2 | TRBD1 | TRBJ1-5
TGCGCCAGCAGGGCCGGAAACACCATATATTTT | CASRAGNTIYF | - | TRBV5-1 | - | TRBJ1-3
TGTGCCAGCAGCCTAGCGGGGGGGCCCTACGAGCAGTACTTC | CASSLAGGPYEQYF | - | TRBV6-6 | TRBD2 | TRBJ2-7
TGTGCCAGCAGTCACGCGGGCGCTCGGGGCTACACCTTC | CASSHAGARGYTF | - | TRBV2 | - | TRBJ1-2
TGTGCCAGCAGCGCCCAACGGGTAGGAGCGGGTGGAGAGCAGTTCTTC | CASSAQRVGAGGEQFF | - | TRBV7-2 | - | TRBJ2-1
TGTGCCAGCAGGCCGCAGGGTCGGGACGAGCAGTACTTC | CASRPQGRDEQYF | - | TRBV2 | - | TRBJ2-7
TGTGCCAGCACCAGGTTAGGTCAGCCCCAGCATTTT | CASTRLGQPQHF | - | TRBV6-6 | - | TRBJ1-5
TGTGCCAGCAGCTCGGGACTGTCCCAGTTGGGTACGCAGTATTTT | CASSSGLSQLGTQYF | - | TRBV7-2 | - | TRBJ2-3
TGTGCCAGCACCTCGGGACAACAAGAGACCCAGTACTTC | CASTSGQQETQYF | - | TRBV5-4 | - | TRBJ2-5
TGTGCCAGCAGCCCCGGGGGCTCCTATAATTCACCCCTCCACTTT | CASSPGGSYNSPLHF | - | TRBV9 | - | TRBJ1-6
TGTGCCAGCAGGGAGCAGCCAAATTCACCCCTCCACTTT | CASREQPNSPLHF | - | TRBV2 | - | TRBJ1-6
TGCGCCAGCAGCTGGGAGGGTGGCGGCAGGCCCTACGAGCAGTACTTC | CASSWEGGGRPYEQYF | - | TRBV5-1 | TRBD2 | TRBJ2-7
TGTGCCAGCAGCCTAAGGACAGCCAACACTGAAGCTTTCTTT | CASSLRTANTEAFF | - | TRBV7-9 | - | TRBJ1-1
TGTGCCAGCTATACGGGGGGAGAGACCCAGTACTTC | CASYTGGETQYF | - | TRBV6-1 | TRBD2 | TRBJ2-5
TGTGCCAGCAGCTTGTGGAGAAGCACCCAGTACTTC | CASSLWRSTQYF | - | TRBV5-6 | - | TRBJ2-5
TGTGCCAGCAGGACCACGGGGACTAGGACCACAGATACGCAGTATTTT | CASRTTGTRTTDTQYF | once | TRBV2 | TRBD2 | TRBJ2-3